This TCR beta chain was recorded in a study of human T cells and chemical hapten exposure. Study details: Sensitization was performed using 2% DPC on a roughly 2 cm by roughly 2 cm upper inner arm skin site. Study conclusions and caveats: It was expanded TCRs that formed significantly more large CDR3 similarity clusters than controls did.

Only a few counts were recorded for this clonotype. Its antigen is unknown. TCRdb used MiXCR to reprocess the RACE reads, holding one entry per CDR3 protein. The sample consists of tens of thousands of distinct CDR3 sequences, 6.5% to 10% of them appearing once. The sample's time point: patch test 2, 6 weeks after DPC sensitization. The sample's treatment: therapeutic diphenylcyclopropenone sensitization with weekly scalp DPC. Patches went on only after blood had been drawn each time. Germline CDR1 MNHEY, CDR2 SVGAGI. Trimming shortened V by 2 bases and J by 10 bases, and 12 bases separated the two germline ends. CDR3 size: 13 residues.

The TCR was taken from a woman aged 45-59 years with alopecia areata. Some clones in this sample may be carry-over from other donors' samples. The chain combines TRBV6-5 with TRBJ2-1; D is unresolved. Sequencing was performed on whole blood, taken in connection with sensitization to the hapten diphenylcyclopropenone (DPC). The CDR3 protein is CASSYTPSVEQFF. The DNA for the CDR3 is TGTGCCAGCAGTTACACCCCCAGCGTAGAGCAGTTCTTC.